The clone carrying this TCR beta chain was detected only a few times. What it binds is unknown. Sorted populations all exceeded 95% purity. The data stem from a study of beta chain features in type 1 diabetes. The study, taken as a whole, reports: Type 1 diabetes patients had TCRB CDR3s that were shorter (moderately but significantly so) in all four CD4+ subsets.

CDR3 length: 16 residues. Losses at the gene ends were 4 bases for V and 5 bases for J; bases not matched to a gene: 4. The germline V gene has CDR1 MGHRA and CDR2 YSYEKL. The investigators reverse transcribed all of the isolated RNA, so they sequenced expressed TCRB transcripts. There were 3.5 million to 4.5 million reads on average in the naive, central memory and regulatory T cell samples. Here immunoSEQ multiplex PCR was the method, and the copy in TCRdb shows in-frame clones only, minus some. The repertoire includes about 280,000 clones, around 16% of them detected once, and around 0.015% sits in the top ten.

The TCR originated in a man younger than 30 with type 1 diabetes. The material sequenced was naive CD4+ T cells from blood. The rearrangement links TRBV4-1 to TRBJ1-6; TRBD1 matches at 11 bases. CDR3 DNA sequence: TGCGCCAGCAGCCTAGGACAGGGGGCGCATAATTCACCCCTCCACTTT. Translated: CASSLGQGAHNSPLHF.